The present T cell receptor (beta chain) was sequenced within a study of cytomegalovirus exposure and HLA in healthy donors. The germline CDR1 and CDR2 sequences are SNHLY and FYNNEI. Trimming pared 2 bases from V and 4 bases from J, leaving 14 bases between. This CDR3 has 15 residues. PCR primers comprised 60 Vbeta and 13 Jbeta primers. Profiled with immunoSEQ multiplex PCR; TCRdb holds only in-frame clones, not every one. This sample lists about 77,000 clones; its ten largest clones have approximately 15%. The rearrangement uses TRBV2 and TRBJ1-2; a possible D gene is TRBD1 (5 bases). The material sequenced was PBMCs. The sequence was collected from a man between 50 and 59 years old in good health and CMV-seropositive. For the CDR3, the DNA is TGTGCCAGCAGTGAAATCCGGGGACTTGGCTATGGCTACACCTTC. Translation: CASSEIRGLGYGYTF.